These T cell receptor beta chains were read from a single sample in a study of blood T cell repertoires in COVID-19. Clones were read by immunoSEQ multiplex PCR, and TCRdb kept only the in-frame ones, dropping some. This sample yields just under 65,000 clones, of which roughly four fifths are seen a single time; approximately 5% belongs to the top ten. The material sequenced was peripheral blood. The receptors come from a human donor in a cohort sampled during active COVID-19. The CDR3 runs from the conserved cysteine through the conserved F or W. Fields, in order: J gene, D gene, V gene, clone size, CDR3 protein, CDR3 DNA. A D gene is named only where the DNA matches it firmly. Only some rows state a clone size, as once, few, many or a class for expanded clones.

J gene: TRBJ2-7
D gene: TRBD2
V gene: TRBV11-2
clone size: -
CDR3 protein: CASSRTRSGEQYF
CDR3 DNA: TGTGCCAGCAGCCGGACTAGATCAGGCGAGCAGTACTTC

J gene: TRBJ1-1
D gene: TRBD1
V gene: TRBV7-2
clone size: -
CDR3 protein: CASSQDRGEAFF
CDR3 DNA: TGTGCCAGCAGCCAGGACAGGGGAGAAGCTTTCTTT

J gene: TRBJ1-1
D gene: -
V gene: TRBV16
clone size: -
CDR3 protein: CASSQSSAEAFF
CDR3 DNA: TGTGCCAGCAGCCAATCGAGCGCTGAAGCTTTCTTT

J gene: TRBJ2-3
D gene: -
V gene: TRBV2
clone size: -
CDR3 protein: CASSERDSRFTDTQYF
CDR3 DNA: TGTGCCAGCAGTGAACGTGACTCTAGATTCACAGATACGCAGTATTTT

J gene: TRBJ2-5
D gene: TRBD2
V gene: TRBV30
clone size: -
CDR3 protein: CAWSRGGWETQYF
CDR3 DNA: TGTGCCTGGTCTCGGGGGGGATGGGAGACCCAGTACTTC

J gene: TRBJ1-1
D gene: -
V gene: TRBV6-2/TRBV6-3
clone size: -
CDR3 protein: CASSTSYTEAFF
CDR3 DNA: TGTGCCAGCAGTACATCATACACTGAAGCTTTCTTT

J gene: TRBJ1-5
D gene: TRBD1
V gene: TRBV10-1
clone size: few
CDR3 protein: CASSPTDRDSNQPQHF
CDR3 DNA: TGCGCCAGCAGTCCTACTGACAGGGATAGCAATCAGCCCCAGCATTTT

J gene: TRBJ2-6
D gene: -
V gene: TRBV30
clone size: -
CDR3 protein: CAWGRGSGANVLTF
CDR3 DNA: TGTGCCTGGGGCAGAGGGTCTGGGGCCAACGTCCTGACTTTC

J gene: TRBJ1-3
D gene: TRBD1
V gene: TRBV2
clone size: -
CDR3 protein: CASREDRAPGNTIYF
CDR3 DNA: TGTGCCAGCAGGGAAGACAGGGCGCCGGGAAACACCATATATTTT

J gene: TRBJ1-2
D gene: TRBD1
V gene: TRBV4-1
clone size: -
CDR3 protein: CASSHGQGGYTF
CDR3 DNA: TGCGCCAGCAGCCACGGACAGGGTGGCTACACCTTC

J gene: TRBJ2-7
D gene: -
V gene: TRBV25-1
clone size: -
CDR3 protein: CASSGGPTLSEQYF
CDR3 DNA: TGTGCCAGCAGTGGGGGGCCTACGCTGAGCGAGCAGTACTTC

J gene: TRBJ1-2
D gene: TRBD1
V gene: TRBV5-1
clone size: -
CDR3 protein: CASSLETGANYGYTF
CDR3 DNA: TGCGCCAGCAGCTTGGAAACAGGGGCTAACTATGGCTACACCTTC

J gene: TRBJ2-5
D gene: TRBD2
V gene: TRBV7-6
clone size: -
CDR3 protein: CASSLGASGGVAETQYF
CDR3 DNA: TGTGCCAGCAGCTTAGGGGCTAGCGGGGGCGTCGCGGAGACCCAGTACTTC

J gene: TRBJ2-7
D gene: TRBD2
V gene: TRBV2
clone size: -
CDR3 protein: CAVYWLAGGHDEQYF
CDR3 DNA: TGTGCCGTATACTGGCTAGCGGGGGGGCACGACGAGCAGTACTTC

J gene: TRBJ2-7
D gene: -
V gene: TRBV5-6
clone size: -
CDR3 protein: CASSLGRAYEQYF
CDR3 DNA: TGTGCCAGCAGCTTGGGCAGGGCCTACGAGCAGTACTTC

J gene: TRBJ2-7
D gene: TRBD2
V gene: TRBV10-1
clone size: -
CDR3 protein: CASSGGGPEGQYF
CDR3 DNA: TGCGCCAGCAGTGGGGGGGGACCCGAGGGGCAGTACTTC

J gene: TRBJ1-2
D gene: TRBD1
V gene: TRBV28
clone size: -
CDR3 protein: CASGGTANYGYTF
CDR3 DNA: TGTGCCAGCGGAGGGACAGCCAACTATGGCTACACCTTC

J gene: TRBJ2-1
D gene: -
V gene: TRBV27
clone size: -
CDR3 protein: CASRPQGSYNEQFF
CDR3 DNA: TGTGCCAGCAGGCCTCAGGGTTCCTACAATGAGCAGTTCTTC

J gene: TRBJ1-2
D gene: TRBD1
V gene: TRBV14
clone size: -
CDR3 protein: CASSQRDRVDGYTF
CDR3 DNA: TGTGCCAGCAGCCAGAGGGACAGGGTCGATGGCTACACCTTC